The 3 T cell receptor beta chains reported below all come from one sample, sequenced in a study of cytomegalovirus exposure and HLA in healthy donors. The study ran its PCR with 60 Vbeta and 13 Jbeta primers. The method was immunoSEQ multiplex PCR; TCRdb's version includes in-frame clones alone and lacks a portion of them. Counted here are some 270,000 clones, about four fifths occurring once; the ten biggest clones make up over 0.3%. Sequenced: PBMCs. These receptors were collected from a girl aged 2 to 10 in good health and CMV-seronegative.

The rearrangement joins TRBV4-2 to TRBJ2-7, with 10 bases aligning to TRBD1. J was trimmed by 2 bases and V by 4 bases; bases with no gene match: 2. The CDR3 has 14 amino acids. Germline CDR1 LGHNA, CDR2 YNFKEQ. Here the CDR3 DNA reads TGTGCCAGCAGCCCCGGGACAGGGGCCTACGAGCAGTACTTC. This codes for CASSPGTGAYEQYF.

The chain uses TRBV10-1 and TRBJ2-7, with D maybe TRBD1 (6 bases). The CDR3 is made up of 16 amino acids. Trimming stripped 3 bases from V and 3 bases from J, with 18 bases between. Germline V CDR1 and CDR2: WNHNN, SYGVQD (reference sequence). DNA for the CDR3: TGCGCCAGCAGTGACTTCACAGGGAGTGCGATCTACGAGCAGTACTTC. Its protein product is CASSDFTGSAIYEQYF.

This clone has just a few counts. The CDR3 DNA is TGTGCCACCAGCAGTCATGGACAGGGCTACGAGCAGTACTTC. This encodes CATSSHGQGYEQYF. This chain uses TRBV15 with TRBJ2-7; 8 bases match TRBD1. The CDR3 contains 14 residues. The J segment lost 3 bases and the V segment lost 3 bases, leaving 4 bases of the junction unmatched. Germline V gene lookup returns CDR1 LNHNV and CDR2 YYDKDF (reference sequence).